This T cell receptor (beta chain) was identified during a study of blood T cell repertoires in COVID-19. Overall study context: In each case, the material was cDNA or gDNA derived from T cells, B-cell-depleted T cells, or PBMCs.

Clones were sequenced by immunoSEQ multiplex PCR, and TCRdb holds only the in-frame ones, with some missing. The sample carries 500,000 or so clones, around 90% recorded once. V dropped 5 bases and J dropped 0 bases, with 21 bases sitting between them. This CDR3 has 18 residues. Germline CDR1 reads SGDLS; CDR2 reads YYNGEE. Sample: PBMCs or T cells enriched from blood (not recorded which). The rearrangement joins TRBV9 to TRBJ2-4; perhaps TRBD2 as D (5 bases). The receptor comes from a woman aged 18 to 35 who had recovered from COVID-19. The CDR3 nucleotides are TGTGCCAGCAGAGTTCAGGTTGGGAGTTACTTAGCCAAAAACATTCAGTACTTC. This codes for CASRVQVGSYLAKNIQYF.